Sequencing of this T cell receptor (beta chain) was carried out in a study of blood T cell repertoires in COVID-19. Sequencing used immunoSEQ multiplex PCR; TCRdb keeps in-frame clones, though not all of them. The repertoire holds about 66,000 clones, with about 91% as singletons. Germline loops: CDR1 MDHEN, CDR2 SYDVKM. V was clipped by 7 bases and J by 4 bases; unmatched bases: 5. The CDR3 loop spans 14 amino acids. The source material was peripheral blood. The rearrangement links TRBV28 to TRBJ1-5, with 9 nucleotides matching TRBD1. The TCR sequence derives from a woman between 70 and 85 years old with acute or convalescent COVID-19. In DNA form, the CDR3 reads TGTGCCAGCATTCCGGGACAGGGTAATCAGCCCCAGCATTTT. Amino acid sequence: CASIPGQGNQPQHF.